This T cell receptor (beta chain) was found in a study of blood T cell repertoires in COVID-19. The table came from immunoSEQ multiplex PCR; TCRdb's copy has only in-frame clones and leaves some out. The sample carries roughly 250,000 clones, approximately 91% recorded once. V was pared by 0 bases and J by 1 base, with 12 bases between. Germline-derived CDR1 and CDR2 are KGHSH and LQKENI. This CDR3 has 16 residues. The rearrangement links TRBV18 to TRBJ1-1; D might be TRBD1 (5 bases). The TCR comes from a man aged 25-45 years with COVID-19, enrolled during active disease. The sample taken for sequencing was peripheral blood. The CDR3 sequence: CASSPPGGGSNTEAFF. The CDR3 region has the DNA TGTGCCAGCTCACCACCGGGGGGTGGGTCGAACACTGAAGCTTTCTTT.